Listed below are T cell receptor beta chains from one sample, sequenced in a study of blood T cells in healthy people across ages. One entry per CDR3 protein, called by TCRdb with MiXCR from the 5' RACE reads. Of roughly 500,000 distinct CDR3 sequences detected, less than 25% appear once; the ten largest clones hold just over 8.5%. These data also featured in a second study, about T cells of mothers and their children.

The material sequenced was blood. The receptors originated from a boy aged 10-17 years in good health. Both conserved end residues are part of each CDR3. D genes are given only for firm matches. A row's size may be missing; if present it is once, few, many or a size class.

size | J | D | length | V | CDR3 | DNA
many | TRBJ2-7 | TRBD2 | 17 | TRBV5-1 | CASSLPAGGGNSYEQYF | TGCGCCAGCAGCTTGCCGGCGGGGGGCGGGAACTCCTACGAGCAGTACTTC
. | TRBJ2-3 | . | 16 | TRBV14 | CASSQDPGPYTDTQYF | TGTGCCAGCAGCCAAGATCCGGGGCCCTACACAGATACGCAGTATTTT
. | TRBJ1-5 | . | 14 | TRBV20-1 | CSARPGLGGQPQHF | TGCAGTGCTAGACCGGGACTTGGGGGTCAGCCCCAGCATTTT
. | TRBJ1-5 | . | 14 | TRBV7-9 | CASSLTEGIQPQHF | TGTGCCAGCAGCTTAACTGAGGGGATTCAGCCCCAGCATTTT
few | TRBJ2-2 | TRBD1 | 13 | TRBV9 | CASSQDRVGELFF | TGTGCCAGCAGCCAGGACAGGGTCGGGGAGCTGTTTTTT
few | TRBJ2-7 | . | 13 | TRBV27 | CASNYRVVDEQYF | TGTGCCAGCAATTACAGGGTGGTCGACGAGCAGTACTTC
. | TRBJ1-5 | TRBD1 | 14 | TRBV27 | CASSTQGPVQPQHF | TGTGCCAGCAGTACACAGGGGCCGGTTCAGCCCCAGCATTTT
. | TRBJ2-5 | . | 14 | TRBV29-1 | CSVEKNQGGETQYF | TGCAGCGTTGAAAAGAATCAGGGTGGTGAGACCCAGTACTTC
few | TRBJ1-5 | . | 17 | TRBV6-1 | CASTEGSAFYSNQPQHF | TGTGCCAGCACGGAAGGCTCAGCGTTTTATAGCAATCAGCCCCAGCATTTT
. | TRBJ2-3 | . | 18 | TRBV15 | CATSRDPEGPVWTDTQYF | TGTGCCACCAGCAGAGATCCAGAGGGGCCTGTTTGGACAGATACGCAGTATTTT
few | TRBJ2-7 | . | 17 | TRBV5-1 | CASSSSLSRLVGEGQYF | TGCGCCAGCAGCTCCTCTCTTTCCAGGCTAGTGGGAGAGGGGCAGTACTTC
few | TRBJ1-5 | . | 15 | TRBV5-1 | CASSLGNNPDSPQHF | TGCGCCAGCAGCTTGGGGAACAACCCAGATTCGCCCCAGCATTTT
. | TRBJ2-5 | . | 15 | TRBV28 | CASSFLGVGQETQYF | TGTGCCAGCAGTTTTCTAGGGGTTGGCCAAGAGACCCAGTACTTC
. | TRBJ2-3 | . | 16 | TRBV9 | CASSVEAGRVTDTQYF | TGTGCCAGCAGCGTAGAGGCAGGGCGGGTCACAGATACGCAGTATTTT
. | TRBJ2-7 | . | 14 | TRBV6-5 | CASRNRDRTYEQYF | TGTGCCAGCAGAAACCGGGACCGAACCTATGAGCAGTACTTC
few | TRBJ1-5 | . | 14 | TRBV12-3/TRBV12-4 | CASSQDTSNQPQHF | TGTGCCAGCAGCCAGGACACTAGCAATCAGCCCCAGCATTTT
. | TRBJ2-2 | TRBD2 | 15 | TRBV6-5 | CASIRLAEGTGELFF | TGTGCCAGCATTCGACTAGCGGAAGGAACCGGGGAGCTGTTTTTT
many | TRBJ2-7 | . | 13 | TRBV7-9 | CASSPDGSYEQYF | TGTGCCAGCAGCCCTGATGGCTCCTACGAGCAGTACTTC
. | TRBJ2-5 | . | 15 | TRBV3-1 | CASSQQGTVQETQYF | TGTGCCAGCAGCCAACAAGGGACTGTCCAGGAGACCCAGTACTTC
. | TRBJ2-7 | TRBD2 | 20 | TRBV20-1 | CSARDPGLAGGRGRHYEQYF | TGCAGTGCTAGGGATCCGGGACTAGCGGGGGGGCGGGGCAGACACTACGAGCAGTACTTC
. | TRBJ1-2 | . | 15 | TRBV5-6 | CASSLTVRANYGYTF | TGTGCCAGCAGCTTAACAGTGAGAGCTAACTATGGCTACACCTTC
. | TRBJ2-1 | . | 17 | TRBV28 | CASKTAPRGQTPNEQLF | TGTGCCAGCAAAACTGCTCCGCGGGGACAGACCCCCAATGAGCAGCTCTTC
few | TRBJ1-4 | . | 11 | TRBV7-9 | CASSFAREVFF | TGTGCCAGCAGCTTCGCCAGGGAGGTGTTTTTT
. | TRBJ2-4 | . | 17 | TRBV7-8 | CASSLSTSPLAKNIQYF | TGTGCCAGCAGCTTATCCACTAGCCCGCTTGCTAAAAACATTCAGTACTTC
. | TRBJ2-7 | TRBD1 | 14 | TRBV20-1 | CSARGQGRPYEQYF | TGCAGTGCTAGGGGACAGGGGCGGCCCTACGAGCAGTACTTC